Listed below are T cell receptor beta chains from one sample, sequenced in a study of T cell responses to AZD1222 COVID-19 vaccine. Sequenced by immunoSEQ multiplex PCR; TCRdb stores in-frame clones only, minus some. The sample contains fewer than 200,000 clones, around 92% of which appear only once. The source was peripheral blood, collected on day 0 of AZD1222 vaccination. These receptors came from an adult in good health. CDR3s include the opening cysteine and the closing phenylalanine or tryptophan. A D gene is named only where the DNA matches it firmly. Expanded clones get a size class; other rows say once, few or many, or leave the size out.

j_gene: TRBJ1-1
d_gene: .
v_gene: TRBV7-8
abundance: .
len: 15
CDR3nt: TGTGCCAGCAGCTTTAATGCGGGAACGAACACTGAAGCTTTCTTT
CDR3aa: CASSFNAGTNTEAFF

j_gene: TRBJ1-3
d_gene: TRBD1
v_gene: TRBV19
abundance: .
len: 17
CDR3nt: TGTGCCAGTAGTGGGGACAGGGGAACCTTCTCTGGAAACACCATATATTTT
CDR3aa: CASSGDRGTFSGNTIYF

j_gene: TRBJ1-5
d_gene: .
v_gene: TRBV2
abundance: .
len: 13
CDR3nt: TGTGCCAGCAGTGGACAGCCCAATCAGCCCCAGCATTTT
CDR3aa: CASSGQPNQPQHF

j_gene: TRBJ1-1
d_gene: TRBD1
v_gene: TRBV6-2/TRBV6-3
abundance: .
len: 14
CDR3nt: TGTGCCAGCAGTCAACTACGGACAGGGGGCCTGGTCTTCTTT
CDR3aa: CASSQLRTGGLVFF

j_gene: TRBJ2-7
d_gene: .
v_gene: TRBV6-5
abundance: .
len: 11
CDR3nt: TGTGCCAGCACCCAGGGTGACGAGCAGTACTTC
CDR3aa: CASTQGDEQYF

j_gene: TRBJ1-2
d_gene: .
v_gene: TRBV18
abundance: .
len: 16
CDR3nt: TGTGCCAGCTCACCACCGGAAGGCCCACGAGGCTATGGCTACACCTTC
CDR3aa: CASSPPEGPRGYGYTF

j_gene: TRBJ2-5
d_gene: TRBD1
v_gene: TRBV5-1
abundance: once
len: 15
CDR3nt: TGCGCCAGCAGCTTGGGGACAGGGTTCCTGGAGACCCAGTACTTC
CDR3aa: CASSLGTGFLETQYF

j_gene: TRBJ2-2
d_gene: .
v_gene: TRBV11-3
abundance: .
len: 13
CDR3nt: TGTGCCAGCAGCTTAGTAACCACCGGGGAGCTGTTTTTT
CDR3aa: CASSLVTTGELFF

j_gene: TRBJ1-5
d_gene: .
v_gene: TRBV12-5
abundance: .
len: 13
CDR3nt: TGTGCTAGTGGATCAGGATTCGATCAGCCCCAGCATTTT
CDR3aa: CASGSGFDQPQHF

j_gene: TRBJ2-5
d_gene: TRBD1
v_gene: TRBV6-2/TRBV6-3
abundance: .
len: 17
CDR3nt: TGTGCCAGCAGTCAGACGGCCGGGACAGGTTCGGTGGGGACCCAGTACTTC
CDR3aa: CASSQTAGTGSVGTQYF